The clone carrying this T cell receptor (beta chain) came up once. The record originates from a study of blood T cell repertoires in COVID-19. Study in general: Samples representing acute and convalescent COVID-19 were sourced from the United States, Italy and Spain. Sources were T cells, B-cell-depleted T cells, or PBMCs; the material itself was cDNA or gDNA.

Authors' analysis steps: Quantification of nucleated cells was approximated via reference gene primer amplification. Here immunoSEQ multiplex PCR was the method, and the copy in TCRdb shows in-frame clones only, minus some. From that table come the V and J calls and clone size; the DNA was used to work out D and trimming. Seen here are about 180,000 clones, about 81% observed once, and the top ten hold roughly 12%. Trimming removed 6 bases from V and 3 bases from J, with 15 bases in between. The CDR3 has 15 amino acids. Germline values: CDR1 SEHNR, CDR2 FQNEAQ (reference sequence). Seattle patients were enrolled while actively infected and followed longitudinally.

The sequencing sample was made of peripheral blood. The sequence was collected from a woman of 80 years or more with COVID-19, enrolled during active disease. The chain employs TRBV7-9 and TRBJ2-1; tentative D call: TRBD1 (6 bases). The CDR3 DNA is TGTGCCAGCAGGCCACAGGGAAGTGGCTACAATGAGCAGTTCTTC. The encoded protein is CASRPQGSGYNEQFF.